The 21 T cell receptor beta chains below come from one sample, sequenced in a study of cytomegalovirus exposure and HLA in healthy donors (dated by TCRdb to about 2017). Library preparation used the immunoSEQ multiplex PCR assay. Drawn from immuneACCESS, this table holds only the in-frame rearrangements with V and J called that TCRdb kept. Clones are partly lost; checked studies trace under half to an unresolved V gene and leave the rest unexplained. Counted in this sample were around 300,000 clones; approximately 83% of them appeared once. The leading ten clones occupy less than 1.2% of the sample. What was sequenced was PBMCs. The receptors shown here come from a woman between 18 and 30 years old in good health and CMV-seronegative.

V is TRBV10-1 and J is TRBJ1-1; 7 nucleotides line up with TRBD1. The germline gives CDR1 WNHNN, CDR2 SYGVQD (reference sequence). The CDR3 length is 13 residues. J gave up 4 bases and V 5 bases, and 4 bases lay outside the gene matches. In DNA, the CDR3 is TGCGCCAGCAGTCGGGACAGCCCCACTGAAGCTTTCTTT. Its protein is CASSRDSPTEAFF.

As DNA, the CDR3 is TGCGCCAGCAGCCCCGTGACAGACCTGAACACCGGGGAGCTGTTTTTT. As protein: CASSPVTDLNTGELFF. This rearrangement joins TRBV5-1 to TRBJ2-2, with D tentatively TRBD1 (5 bases). The CDR3 has 16 residues. The germline CDR1 and CDR2 sequences are SGHRS and YFSETQ. V lost 4 bases and J lost 1, with 14 bases in between.

The V and J genes are TRBV6-5 and TRBJ2-3; possibly TRBD1 for D (5 bases). The CDR3 runs 16 residues. In germline, CDR1 is MNHEY, CDR2 SVGAGI. V was pared by 0 bases and J by 3 bases, with 13 bases between. CDR3: CASSYSGQSGTDTQYF. CDR3 in DNA: TGTGCCAGCAGTTACTCGGGGCAGTCTGGGACAGATACGCAGTATTTT.

V gene TRBV28 combines with J gene TRBJ1-5; 10 positions match TRBD1. This CDR3 is 14 amino acids long. J lost 2 bases, V lost 10 bases, and 5 bases had no gene match. Germline CDR1 MDHEN, CDR2 SYDVKM. The CDR3 nucleotides read TGTGCCACGACAGGGGGCTTGGGCAATCAGCCCCAGCATTTT. Encoded protein: CATTGGLGNQPQHF.

The chain uses TRBV4-1 and TRBJ1-5, with TRBD1 matching over 7 bases. This CDR3 is 16 amino acids long. With V trimmed by 4 bases and J by 2 bases, 8 bases remained unmatched. Germline V gives CDR1 MGHRA, CDR2 YSYEKL. The CDR3 loop reads CASSPGGKGGNQPQHF. The CDR3 DNA reads as TGCGCCAGCAGCCCAGGGGGGAAGGGAGGCAATCAGCCCCAGCATTTT.

This chain uses TRBV7-9 with TRBJ2-7; weak D call: TRBD1 (6 bases). V lost 5 bases and J lost 0, with 20 bases in between. Germline V gives CDR1 SEHNR, CDR2 FQNEAQ (reference sequence). The CDR3 loop spans 17 amino acids. CDR3 loop: CASSPRVLAGVSYEQYF. The CDR3 DNA is TGTGCCAGCAGCCCACGTGTTTTGGCAGGGGTCTCCTACGAGCAGTACTTC.

This clone was picked up one time. This chain uses TRBV13 with TRBJ1-2, with 10 bases identical to TRBD1. The CDR3 spans 16 residues. Germline V gene lookup returns CDR1 PRHDT and CDR2 FYEKMQ (reference sequence). Trimming removed 5 bases from V and 5 bases from J; junction bases left unmatched: 11. CDR3 amino acids: CASSTRDRGLIYGYTF. The CDR3 DNA reads TGTGCCAGCAGCACCCGGGACAGGGGCCTCATTTATGGCTACACCTTC.

The chain is built from TRBV5-1 and TRBJ2-5, with D possibly TRBD2 on 5 matching bases. Trimming took off 6 bases at V and 7 bases at J, with 13 bases between the two ends. Germline CDR1 SGHRS, CDR2 YFSETQ. The CDR3 spans 12 residues. CDR3 amino acids: CASNEGEGTQYF. The CDR3 region has the DNA TGCGCCAGCAATGAGGGAGAGGGGACCCAGTACTTC.

The genes are TRBV5-1 and TRBJ2-7; 8 nucleotides line up with TRBD1. There are 16 residues in the CDR3. Germline V gives CDR1 SGHRS, CDR2 YFSETQ. J gave up 3 bases and V 3 bases, and 11 bases lay outside the gene matches. This CDR3 is CASSYTTGGRVYEQYF. The CDR3 nucleotides read TGCGCCAGCAGCTACACTACAGGGGGAAGGGTCTACGAGCAGTACTTC.

The V call is TRBV19, the J call TRBJ2-7, with 7 bases aligning to TRBD1. Trimming removed 7 bases from V and 1 base from J; junction bases left unmatched: 13. This CDR3 comprises 16 residues. Germline V gives CDR1 LNHDA, CDR2 SQIVND (reference sequence). The CDR3 region is CASTESGAGGSYEQYF. CDR3 DNA sequence: TGTGCCAGTACCGAATCTGGGGCAGGGGGATCCTACGAGCAGTACTTC. Full variable domain (rest looked up from reference TRBV19 and TRBJ2-7): DGGITQSPKYLFRKEGQNVTLSCEQNLNHDAMYWYRQDPGQGLRLIYYSQIVNDFQKGDIAEGYSVSREKKESFPLTVTSAQKNPTAFYLCASTESGAGGSYEQYFGPGTRLTVT.

The rearrangement links TRBV6-1 to TRBJ1-6, with 11 nucleotides matching TRBD1. Germline V CDR1 and CDR2: MNHNS, SASEGT. The CDR3 covers 14 residues. V was clipped by 6 bases and J by 8 bases; unmatched bases: 3. CDR3 sequence reads: CASSRTGGYSPLHF. For the CDR3, the DNA is TGTGCCAGCAGCCGGACAGGGGGCTATTCACCCCTCCACTTT.

This chain uses TRBV9 with TRBJ2-7; D is perhaps TRBD1 (6 bases). Per germline, CDR1 SGDLS and CDR2 YYNGEE. The V end lost 4 bases, the J end lost 2 bases, and 13 bases lay between the germline ends. The CDR3 has 14 residues. In nucleotides, the CDR3 is TGTGCCAGCAGCTTACGGGACACGGCCTACGAGCAGTACTTC. It translates to CASSLRDTAYEQYF.

The rearrangement joins TRBV7-9 to TRBJ2-1, with D hard to call. This CDR3 comprises 14 residues. Trimming cost V 0 bases and J 4 bases, with 7 bases left between them. Germline loops: CDR1 SEHNR, CDR2 FQNEAQ (reference sequence). The CDR3 coding sequence is TGTGCCAGCAGCTTAGCGGGCAAGTACAATGAGCAGTTCTTC. Amino acid sequence: CASSLAGKYNEQFF. The entire variable domain, with the rest obtained from reference TRBV7-9 and TRBJ2-1, is as follows: DTGVSQNPRHKITKRGQNVTFRCDPISEHNRLYWYRQTLGQGPEFLTYFQNEAQLEKSRLLSDRFSAERPKGSFSTLEIQRTEQGDSAMYLCASSLAGKYNEQFFGPGTRLTVL.

This chain joins TRBV6-5 and TRBJ2-7; 7 bases are a match to TRBD1. The CDR3 spans 13 residues. CDR1 is MNHEY, CDR2 SVGAGI, per germline. Trimming removed 3 bases from V and 6 bases from J; junction bases left unmatched: 5. The DNA for the CDR3 is TGTGCCAGCAGTTATCTAAGGGGGCGCGAGCAGTACTTC. It translates to CASSYLRGREQYF.

V is TRBV29-1 and J is TRBJ1-2; a weak D match, TRBD1 (6 bases). Germline loops: CDR1 SQVTM, CDR2 ANQGSEA. V was clipped by 4 bases and J by 7 bases, with 16 bases between them. The CDR3 spans 13 residues. CDR3 nucleotides: TGCAGCGTTGGAGAAGCCAGGGGATTTGGCTACACCTTC. Translation gives CSVGEARGFGYTF.

The rearrangement links TRBV27 to TRBJ2-3; D is perhaps TRBD2 (5 bases). Trimming removed 5 bases from V and 12 bases from J, with 21 bases in between. CDR3 length: 14 residues. Germline CDR1 MNHEY, CDR2 SMNVEV (reference sequence). For the CDR3, the DNA is TGTGCCAGCAGTCTCAAGTTTAGCGAGGGCGGACAGTATTTT. Encoded protein: CASSLKFSEGGQYF.

The J gene is TRBJ2-1, the V gene TRBV25-1, with 10 positions matching TRBD1. Per germline, CDR1 MGHDK and CDR2 SYGVNS. V dropped 3 bases and J dropped 8; count of bases not matched to a gene: 10. The CDR3 is made up of 16 amino acids. CDR3 sequence reads: CASSDLNWDRGYEQFF. DNA for the CDR3: TGTGCCAGCAGTGACCTAAACTGGGACAGGGGATATGAGCAGTTCTTC.

CDR3 coding DNA: TGTGCCAGTCACCGGGGGAGCTCCTACAATGAGCAGTTCTTC. Its protein product is CASHRGSSYNEQFF. The chain carries TRBV19 and TRBJ2-1; D perhaps matches TRBD2 (6 bases). Trimming shortened V by 8 bases and J by 0 bases, and 11 bases separated the two germline ends. This CDR3 is built from 14 residues. Germline V gene sequence: CDR1 LNHDA, CDR2 SQIVND (reference sequence).

J is TRBJ1-5 and V is TRBV11-2; D call uncertain. The CDR3 covers 13 residues. Trimming removed 1 base at V and 4 bases at J, with 5 bases between. CDR1 and CDR2 from the germline V gene are SGHAT and FQNNGV. The CDR3 here is CASSLARNQPQHF. The DNA of the CDR3 is TGTGCCAGCAGCTTAGCCCGGAATCAGCCCCAGCATTTT.

V and J are TRBV5-6 and TRBJ2-5; 12 bases line up with TRBD1. Germline CDR1 is SGHDT and CDR2 is YYEEEE. V lost 5 bases and J lost 3; bases outside the gene matches: 11. This CDR3 has 17 amino acids. DNA for the CDR3: TGTGCCAGCAGTTGGGTCGCCGGGACAGGGGGCGAAGAGACCCAGTACTTC. Amino acids: CASSWVAGTGGEETQYF.

The chain joins TRBV5-5 to TRBJ2-7; a weak D match, TRBD2 (5 bases). V lost 1 base and J lost 2, with 13 bases in between. Germline V CDR1 and CDR2: SGHKS, YYEKEE (reference sequence). This CDR3 is built from 15 residues. The CDR3 nucleotides read TGTGCCAGCAGCTTGTCGGTCAGCGGTACCTACGAGCAGTACTTC. Its protein product is CASSLSVSGTYEQYF.